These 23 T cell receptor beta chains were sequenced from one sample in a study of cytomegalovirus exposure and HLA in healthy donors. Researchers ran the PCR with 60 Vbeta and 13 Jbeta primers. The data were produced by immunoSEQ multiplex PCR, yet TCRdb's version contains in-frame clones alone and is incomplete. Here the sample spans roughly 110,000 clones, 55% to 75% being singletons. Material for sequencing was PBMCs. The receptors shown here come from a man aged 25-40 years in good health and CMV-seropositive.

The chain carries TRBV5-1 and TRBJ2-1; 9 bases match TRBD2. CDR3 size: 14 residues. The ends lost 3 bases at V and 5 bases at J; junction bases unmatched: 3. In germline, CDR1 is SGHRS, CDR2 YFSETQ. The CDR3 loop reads CASSSGLAHNEQFF. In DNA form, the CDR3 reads TGCGCCAGCAGCTCGGGACTAGCCCACAATGAGCAGTTCTTC.

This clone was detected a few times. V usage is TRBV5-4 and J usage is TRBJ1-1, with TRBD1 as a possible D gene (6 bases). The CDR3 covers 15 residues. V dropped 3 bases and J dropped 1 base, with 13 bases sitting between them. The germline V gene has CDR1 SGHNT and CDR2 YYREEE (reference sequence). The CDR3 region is CASSSRLDRNTEAFF. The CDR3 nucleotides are TGTGCCAGCAGCTCAAGACTGGACAGGAACACTGAAGCTTTCTTT.

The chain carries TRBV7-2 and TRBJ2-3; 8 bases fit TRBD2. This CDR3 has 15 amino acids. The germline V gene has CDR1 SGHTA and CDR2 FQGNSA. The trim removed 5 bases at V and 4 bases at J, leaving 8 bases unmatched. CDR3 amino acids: CASSLGLALPDTQYF. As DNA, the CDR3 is TGTGCCAGCAGCCTAGGACTAGCCTTACCAGATACGCAGTATTTT.

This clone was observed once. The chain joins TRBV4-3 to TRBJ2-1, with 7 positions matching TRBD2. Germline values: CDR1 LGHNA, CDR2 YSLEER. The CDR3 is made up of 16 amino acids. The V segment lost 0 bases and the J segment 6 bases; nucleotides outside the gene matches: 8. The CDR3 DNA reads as TGCGCCAGCAGCCAAGATTTCCGGGAGGATCGCAATGAGCAGTTCTTC. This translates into CASSQDFREDRNEQFF.

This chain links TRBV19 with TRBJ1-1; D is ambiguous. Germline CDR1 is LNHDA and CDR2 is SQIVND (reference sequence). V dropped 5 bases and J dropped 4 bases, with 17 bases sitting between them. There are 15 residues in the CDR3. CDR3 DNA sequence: TGTGCCAGTAGTCGGTCGGCCCCAGAGGGCACTGAAGCTTTCTTT. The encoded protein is CASSRSAPEGTEAFF.

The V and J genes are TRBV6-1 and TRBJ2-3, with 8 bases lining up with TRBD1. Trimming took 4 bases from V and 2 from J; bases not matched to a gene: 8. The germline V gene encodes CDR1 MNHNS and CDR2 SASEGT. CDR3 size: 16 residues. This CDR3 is CASSGRQGTTTDTQYF. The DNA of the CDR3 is TGTGCCAGCAGTGGCCGACAGGGGACCACCACAGATACGCAGTATTTT.

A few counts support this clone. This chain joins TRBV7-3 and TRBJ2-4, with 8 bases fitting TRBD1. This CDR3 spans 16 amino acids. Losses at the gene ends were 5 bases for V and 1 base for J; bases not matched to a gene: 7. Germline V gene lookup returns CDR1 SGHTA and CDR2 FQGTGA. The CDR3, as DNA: TGTGCCAGCAGCAATACAGGGGACAGGGCCAAAAACATTCAGTACTTC. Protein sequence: CASSNTGDRAKNIQYF. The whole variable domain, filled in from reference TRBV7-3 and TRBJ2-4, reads GAGVSQTPSNKVTEKGKYVELRCDPISGHTALYWYRQSLGQGPEFLIYFQGTGAADDSGLPNDRFFAVRPEGSVSTLKIQRTERGDSAVYLCASSNTGDRAKNIQYFGAGTRLSVL.

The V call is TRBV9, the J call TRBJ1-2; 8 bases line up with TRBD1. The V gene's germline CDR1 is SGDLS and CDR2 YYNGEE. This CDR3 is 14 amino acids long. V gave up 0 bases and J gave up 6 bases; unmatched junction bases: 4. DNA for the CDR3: TGTGCCAGCAGCGTAGTCCTGACAGGGGATGGCTACACCTTC. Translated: CASSVVLTGDGYTF. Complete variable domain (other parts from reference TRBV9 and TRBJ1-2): DSGVTQTPKHLITATGQRVTLRCSPRSGDLSVYWYQQSLDQGLQFLIQYYNGEERAKGNILERFSAQQFPDLHSELNLSSLELGDSALYFCASSVVLTGDGYTFGSGTRLTVV.

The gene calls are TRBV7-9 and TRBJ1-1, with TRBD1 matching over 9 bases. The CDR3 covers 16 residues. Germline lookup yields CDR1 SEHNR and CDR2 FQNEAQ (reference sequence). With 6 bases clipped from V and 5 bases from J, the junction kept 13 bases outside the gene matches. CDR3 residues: CASRSGQGGFLTEAFF. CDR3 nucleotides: TGTGCCAGCAGATCGGGACAGGGAGGTTTTTTGACTGAAGCTTTCTTT.

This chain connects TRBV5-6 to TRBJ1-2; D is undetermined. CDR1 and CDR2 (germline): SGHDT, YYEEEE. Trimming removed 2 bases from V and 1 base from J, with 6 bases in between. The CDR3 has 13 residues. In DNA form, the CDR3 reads TGTGCCAGCAGCTTACTAGTTAACTATGGCTACACCTTC. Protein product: CASSLLVNYGYTF.

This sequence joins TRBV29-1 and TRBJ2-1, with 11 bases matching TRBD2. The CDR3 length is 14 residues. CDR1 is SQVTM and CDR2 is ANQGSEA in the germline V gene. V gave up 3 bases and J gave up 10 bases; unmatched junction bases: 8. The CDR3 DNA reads TGCAGCGTTGACGGGCTAGCGGGAGGAGGAGAGCAGTTCTTC. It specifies CSVDGLAGGGEQFF.

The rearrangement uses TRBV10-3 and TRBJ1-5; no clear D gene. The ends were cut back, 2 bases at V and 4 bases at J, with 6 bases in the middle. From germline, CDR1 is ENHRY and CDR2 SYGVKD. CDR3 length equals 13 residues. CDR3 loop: CAISEEGNQPQHF. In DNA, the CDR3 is TGTGCCATCAGTGAGGAGGGTAATCAGCCCCAGCATTTT.

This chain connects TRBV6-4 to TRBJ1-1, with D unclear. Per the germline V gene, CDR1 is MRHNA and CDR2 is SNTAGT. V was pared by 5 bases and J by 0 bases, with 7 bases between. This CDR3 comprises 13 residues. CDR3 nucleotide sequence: TGTGCCAGCAGTCCCCAATTGAACACTGAAGCTTTCTTT. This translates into CASSPQLNTEAFF.

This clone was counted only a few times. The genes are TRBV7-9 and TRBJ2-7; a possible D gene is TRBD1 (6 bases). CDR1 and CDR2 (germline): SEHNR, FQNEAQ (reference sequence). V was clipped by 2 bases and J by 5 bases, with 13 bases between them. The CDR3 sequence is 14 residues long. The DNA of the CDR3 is TGTGCCAGCAGCTTAATTACAGGGTCCCACGAGCAGTACTTC. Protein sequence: CASSLITGSHEQYF.

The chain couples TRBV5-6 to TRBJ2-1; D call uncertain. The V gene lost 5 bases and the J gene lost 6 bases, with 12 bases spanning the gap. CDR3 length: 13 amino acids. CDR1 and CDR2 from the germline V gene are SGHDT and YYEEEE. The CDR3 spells CASSFSPFNEQFF. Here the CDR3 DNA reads TGTGCCAGCAGTTTTTCCCCCTTCAATGAGCAGTTCTTC.

Here the CDR3 DNA reads TGTGCCAGTGGTAGTGGTCAGGCCTCCGAGCAGTACTTC. Translating it yields CASGSGQASEQYF. This sequence joins TRBV19 and TRBJ2-7; no firm D call. V lost 8 bases, J lost 6 bases, and 17 bases lay in between. Germline lookup yields CDR1 LNHDA and CDR2 SQIVND (reference sequence). CDR3 length equals 13 residues.

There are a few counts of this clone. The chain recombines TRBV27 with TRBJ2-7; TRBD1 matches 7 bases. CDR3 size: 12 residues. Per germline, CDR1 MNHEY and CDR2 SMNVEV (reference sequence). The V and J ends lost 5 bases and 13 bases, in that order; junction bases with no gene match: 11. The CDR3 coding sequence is TGTGCCAGCAGTCACCCAGGACAGGCCCCCTACGTC. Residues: CASSHPGQAPYV.

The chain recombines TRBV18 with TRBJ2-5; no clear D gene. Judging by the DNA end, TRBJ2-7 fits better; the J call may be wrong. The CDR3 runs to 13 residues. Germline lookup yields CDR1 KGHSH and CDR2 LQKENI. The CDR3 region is CASSPPTSYEQYF. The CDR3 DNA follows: TGTGCCAGCTCACCACCGACATCATACGAGCAGTACTTC.

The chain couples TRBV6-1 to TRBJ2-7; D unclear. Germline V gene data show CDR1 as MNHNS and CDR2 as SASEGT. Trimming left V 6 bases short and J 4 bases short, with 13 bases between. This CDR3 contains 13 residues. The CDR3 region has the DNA TGTGCCAGCAGCCACAGAGAGCTTTACGAGCAGTACTTC. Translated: CASSHRELYEQYF.

CDR3 nucleotide sequence: TGTGCCAGCCTCGGATTGGGGACAAGGACATTCGAGCAGTACTTC. The encoded protein is CASLGLGTRTFEQYF. The J gene is TRBJ2-7, the V gene TRBV13, with a weak D call TRBD1 (6 bases). V lost 8 bases and J lost 6, with 23 bases in between. In germline, CDR1 is PRHDT, CDR2 FYEKMQ (reference sequence). The CDR3 covers 15 residues.

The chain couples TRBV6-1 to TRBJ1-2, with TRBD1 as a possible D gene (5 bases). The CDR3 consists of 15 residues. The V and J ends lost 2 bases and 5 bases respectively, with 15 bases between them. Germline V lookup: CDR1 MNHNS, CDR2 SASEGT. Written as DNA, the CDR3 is TGTGCCAGCAGTGAATCCGGGGGAGGGGATTATGGCTACACCTTC. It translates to CASSESGGGDYGYTF.

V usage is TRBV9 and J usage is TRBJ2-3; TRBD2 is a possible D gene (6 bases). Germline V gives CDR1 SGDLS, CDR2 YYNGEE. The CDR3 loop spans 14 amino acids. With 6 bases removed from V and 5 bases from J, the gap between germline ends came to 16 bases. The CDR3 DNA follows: TGTGCCAGCAATGGAGGGGCACGTGTAGATACGCAGTATTTT. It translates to CASNGGARVDTQYF. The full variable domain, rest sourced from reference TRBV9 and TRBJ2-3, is DSGVTQTPKHLITATGQRVTLRCSPRSGDLSVYWYQQSLDQGLQFLIQYYNGEERAKGNILERFSAQQFPDLHSELNLSSLELGDSALYFCASNGGARVDTQYFGPGTRLTVL.

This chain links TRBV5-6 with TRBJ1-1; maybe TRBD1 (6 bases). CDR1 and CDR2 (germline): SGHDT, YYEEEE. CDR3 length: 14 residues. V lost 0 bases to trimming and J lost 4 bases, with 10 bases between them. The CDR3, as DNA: TGTGCCAGCAGCTTGGTACAGGGTGGCACTGAAGCTTTCTTT. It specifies CASSLVQGGTEAFF.